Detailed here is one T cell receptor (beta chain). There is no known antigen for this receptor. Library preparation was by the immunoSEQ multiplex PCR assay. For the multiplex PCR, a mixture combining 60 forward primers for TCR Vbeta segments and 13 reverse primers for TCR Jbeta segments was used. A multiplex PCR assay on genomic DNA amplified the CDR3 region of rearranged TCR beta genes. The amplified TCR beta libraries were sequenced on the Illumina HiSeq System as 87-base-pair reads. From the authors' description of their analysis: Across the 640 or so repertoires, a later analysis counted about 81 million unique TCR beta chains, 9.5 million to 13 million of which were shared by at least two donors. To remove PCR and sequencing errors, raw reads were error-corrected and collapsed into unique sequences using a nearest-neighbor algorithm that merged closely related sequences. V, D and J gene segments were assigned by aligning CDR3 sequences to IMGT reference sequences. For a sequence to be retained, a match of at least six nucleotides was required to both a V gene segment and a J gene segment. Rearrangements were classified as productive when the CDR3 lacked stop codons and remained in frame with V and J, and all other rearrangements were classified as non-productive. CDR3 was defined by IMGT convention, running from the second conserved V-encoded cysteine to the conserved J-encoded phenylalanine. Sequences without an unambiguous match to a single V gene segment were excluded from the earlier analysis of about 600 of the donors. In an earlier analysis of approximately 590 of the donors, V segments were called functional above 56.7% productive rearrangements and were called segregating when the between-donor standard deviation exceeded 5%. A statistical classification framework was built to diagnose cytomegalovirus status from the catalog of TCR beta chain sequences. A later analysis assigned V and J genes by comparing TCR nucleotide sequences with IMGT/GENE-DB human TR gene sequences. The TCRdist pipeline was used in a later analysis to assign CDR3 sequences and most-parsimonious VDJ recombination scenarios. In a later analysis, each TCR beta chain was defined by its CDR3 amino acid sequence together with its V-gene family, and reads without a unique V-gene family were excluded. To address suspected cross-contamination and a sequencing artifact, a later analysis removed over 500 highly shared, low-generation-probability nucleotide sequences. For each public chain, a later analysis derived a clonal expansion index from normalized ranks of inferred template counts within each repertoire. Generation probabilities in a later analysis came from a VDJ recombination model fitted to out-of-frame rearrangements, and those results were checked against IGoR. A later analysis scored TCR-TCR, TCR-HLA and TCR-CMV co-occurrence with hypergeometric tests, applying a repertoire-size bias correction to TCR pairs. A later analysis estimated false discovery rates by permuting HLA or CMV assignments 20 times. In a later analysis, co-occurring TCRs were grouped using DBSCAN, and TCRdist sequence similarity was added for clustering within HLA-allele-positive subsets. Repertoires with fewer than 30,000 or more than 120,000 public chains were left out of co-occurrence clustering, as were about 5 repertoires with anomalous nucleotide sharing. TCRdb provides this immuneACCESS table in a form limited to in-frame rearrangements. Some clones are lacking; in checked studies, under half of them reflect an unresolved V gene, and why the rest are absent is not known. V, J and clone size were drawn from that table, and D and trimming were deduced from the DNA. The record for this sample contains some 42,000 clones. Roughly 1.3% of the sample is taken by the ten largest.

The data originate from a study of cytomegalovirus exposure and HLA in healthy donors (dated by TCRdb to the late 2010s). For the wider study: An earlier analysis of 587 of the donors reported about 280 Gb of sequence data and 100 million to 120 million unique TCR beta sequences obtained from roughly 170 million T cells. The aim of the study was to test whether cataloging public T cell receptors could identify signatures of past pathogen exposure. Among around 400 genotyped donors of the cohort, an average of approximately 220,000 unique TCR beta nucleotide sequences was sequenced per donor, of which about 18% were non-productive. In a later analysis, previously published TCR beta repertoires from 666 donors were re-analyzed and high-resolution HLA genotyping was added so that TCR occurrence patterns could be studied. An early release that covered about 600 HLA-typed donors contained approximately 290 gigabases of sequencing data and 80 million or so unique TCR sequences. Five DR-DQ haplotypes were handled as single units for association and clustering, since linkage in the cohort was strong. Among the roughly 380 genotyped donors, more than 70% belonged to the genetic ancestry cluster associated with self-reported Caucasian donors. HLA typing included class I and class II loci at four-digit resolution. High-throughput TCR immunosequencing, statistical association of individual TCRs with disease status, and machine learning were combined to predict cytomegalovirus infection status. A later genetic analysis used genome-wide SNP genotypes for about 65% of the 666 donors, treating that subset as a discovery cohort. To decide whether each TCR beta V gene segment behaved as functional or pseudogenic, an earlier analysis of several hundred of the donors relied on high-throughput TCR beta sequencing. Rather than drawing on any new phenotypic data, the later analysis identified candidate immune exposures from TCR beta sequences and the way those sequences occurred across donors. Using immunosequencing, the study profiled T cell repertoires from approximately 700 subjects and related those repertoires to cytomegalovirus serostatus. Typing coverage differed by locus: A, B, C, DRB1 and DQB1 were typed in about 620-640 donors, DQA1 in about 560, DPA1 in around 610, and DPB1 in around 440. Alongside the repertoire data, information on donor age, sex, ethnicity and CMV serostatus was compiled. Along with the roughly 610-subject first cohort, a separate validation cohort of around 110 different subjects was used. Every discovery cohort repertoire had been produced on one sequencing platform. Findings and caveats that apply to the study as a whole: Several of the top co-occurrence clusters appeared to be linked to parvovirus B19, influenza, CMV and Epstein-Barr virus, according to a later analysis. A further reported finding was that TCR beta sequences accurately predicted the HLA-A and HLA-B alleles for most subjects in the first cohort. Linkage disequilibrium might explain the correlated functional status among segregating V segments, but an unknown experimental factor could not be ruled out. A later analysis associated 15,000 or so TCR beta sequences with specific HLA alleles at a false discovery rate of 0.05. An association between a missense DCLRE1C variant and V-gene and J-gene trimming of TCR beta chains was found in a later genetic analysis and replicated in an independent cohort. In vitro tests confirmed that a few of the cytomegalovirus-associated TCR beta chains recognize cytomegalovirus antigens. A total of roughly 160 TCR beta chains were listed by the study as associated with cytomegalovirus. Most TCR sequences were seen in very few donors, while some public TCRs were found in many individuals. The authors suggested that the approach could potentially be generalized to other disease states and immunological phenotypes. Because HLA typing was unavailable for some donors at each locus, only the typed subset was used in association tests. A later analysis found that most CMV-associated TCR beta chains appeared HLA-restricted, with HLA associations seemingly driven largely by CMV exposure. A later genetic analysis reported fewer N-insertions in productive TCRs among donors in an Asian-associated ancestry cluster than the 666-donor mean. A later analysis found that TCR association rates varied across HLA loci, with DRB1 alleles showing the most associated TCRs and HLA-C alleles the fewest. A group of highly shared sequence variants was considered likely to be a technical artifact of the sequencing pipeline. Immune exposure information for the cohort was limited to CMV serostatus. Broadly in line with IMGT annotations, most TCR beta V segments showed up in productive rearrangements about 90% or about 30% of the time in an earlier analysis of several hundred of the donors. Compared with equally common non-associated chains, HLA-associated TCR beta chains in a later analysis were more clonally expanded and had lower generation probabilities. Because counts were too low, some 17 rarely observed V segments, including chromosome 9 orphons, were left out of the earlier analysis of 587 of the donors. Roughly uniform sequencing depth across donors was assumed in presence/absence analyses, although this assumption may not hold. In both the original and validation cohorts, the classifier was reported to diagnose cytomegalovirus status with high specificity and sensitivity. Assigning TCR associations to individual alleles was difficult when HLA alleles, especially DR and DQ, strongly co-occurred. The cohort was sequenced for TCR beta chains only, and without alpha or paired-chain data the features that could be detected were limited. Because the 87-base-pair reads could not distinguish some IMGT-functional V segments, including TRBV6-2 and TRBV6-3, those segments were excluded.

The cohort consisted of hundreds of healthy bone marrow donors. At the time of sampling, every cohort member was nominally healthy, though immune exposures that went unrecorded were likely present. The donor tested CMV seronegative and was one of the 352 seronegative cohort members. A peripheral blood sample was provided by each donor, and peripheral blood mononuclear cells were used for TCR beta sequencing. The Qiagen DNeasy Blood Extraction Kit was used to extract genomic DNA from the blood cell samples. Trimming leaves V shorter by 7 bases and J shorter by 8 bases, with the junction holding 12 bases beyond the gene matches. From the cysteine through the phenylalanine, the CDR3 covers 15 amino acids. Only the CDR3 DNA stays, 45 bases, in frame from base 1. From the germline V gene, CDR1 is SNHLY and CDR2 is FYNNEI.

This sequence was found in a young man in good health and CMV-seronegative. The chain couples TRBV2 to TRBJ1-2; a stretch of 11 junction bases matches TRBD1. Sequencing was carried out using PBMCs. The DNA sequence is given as TGTGCCAGCACATCGCTGGACAGGGGGCCGGAAGGCTACACCTTC. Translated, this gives CASTSLDRGPEGYTF. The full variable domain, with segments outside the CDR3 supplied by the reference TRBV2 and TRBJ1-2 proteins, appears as EPEVTQTPSHQVTQMGQEVILRCVPISNHLYFYWYRQILGQKVEFLVSFYNNEISEKSEIFDDQFSVERPDGSNFTLKIRSTKLEDSAMYFCASTSLDRGPEGYTFGSGTRLTVV.